The source of this T cell receptor (beta chain) is a study of somatic mutations in cytotoxic T cells in rheumatoid arthritis. On the study more broadly: Patient blood was drawn as 30 ml EDTA; the draw came right after diagnosis and before any treatment. The study's findings and limits: Unlike healthy controls, rheumatoid arthritis patients had CD8+ clonality that increased with age.

Trimming left V 0 bases short and J 2 bases short, with 9 bases between. Germline loops: CDR1 SGDLS, CDR2 YYNGEE. This CDR3 is 15 amino acids long. Only in-frame clones appear in the TCRdb table, and some are missing; sequencing was by immunoSEQ multiplex PCR. Of 10,000 to 15,000 clones in the sample, about 77% were seen once. Concerning this clone itself: Its target is unknown.

This clonotype was obtained from an adult with rheumatoid arthritis. V and J are TRBV9 and TRBJ1-5, with no clear D. The sample consisted of CD8+ T cells sorted from blood. CDR3 region: CASSVGVMGNQPQHF. Here the CDR3 DNA reads TGTGCCAGCAGCGTAGGAGTGATGGGCAATCAGCCCCAGCATTTT.